This note documents a single TCR beta chain sequence. The data stem from a study of shared clonotypes between healthy human individuals. Generated by immunoSEQ multiplex PCR, the TCRdb table keeps only in-frame clones and is missing some. The sample shows approximately 1,500,000 clones, over 95% of them seen only once. This CDR3 region has 13 residues. With V trimmed by 1 base and J by 10 bases, 6 bases remained unmatched. Per the germline V gene, CDR1 is SGHVS and CDR2 is FQNEAQ. The sequenced sample was naive CD4+ T cells sorted from blood. As to subset: CD45RA+ positively selected. This chain uses TRBV7-8 with TRBJ2-5; 7 positions match TRBD1. This sequence originates from a man aged 25 to 40 in good health. In DNA, the CDR3 is TGTGCCAGCAGCTTAGGCCCCACAGGGGTCCAGTACTTC. It yields the protein CASSLGPTGVQYF.